Presented here are 2 T cell receptor beta chains from one specimen sequenced in a study of T-cell reconstitution after alpha-beta-depleted transplantation in children. The TCRbeta library was prepared with unique molecular identifiers. Using its own MiXCR run on the PCR reads, TCRdb lists one record per CDR3 protein. The data contain approximately 240,000 distinct CDR3 sequences, roughly a tenth of them seen just once; the ten biggest clones take up over 25%. The material sequenced was PBMCs, taken before TCRalphabeta/CD19-depleted stem cell transplant. The origin of the receptors is a child less than two years old with acute myeloid leukemia, due to receive a stem cell transplant.

The chain links TRBV3-1 to TRBJ2-1, with 8 positions matching TRBD2. The CDR3 runs to 15 residues. Losses at the gene ends were 4 bases for V and 5 bases for J; bases not matched to a gene: 7. CDR1 is LGHDT and CDR2 is YNNKEL in the germline V gene (reference sequence). CDR3 DNA: TGTGCCAGCAGCCTTGCGGGAGGAGGACACAATGAGCAGTTCTTC. Its protein is CASSLAGGGHNEQFF.

This clonotype has a count of ten or more. V usage is TRBV11-2 and J usage is TRBJ1-3; D remains unclear. Germline V gene data show CDR1 as SGHAT and CDR2 as FQNNGV. V dropped 0 bases and J dropped 0 bases, with 9 bases sitting between them. The CDR3 extends over 16 amino acids. In DNA form, the CDR3 reads TGTGCCAGCAGCTTAGATCCTCCGGGCTCTGGAAACACCATATATTTT. This gives the protein CASSLDPPGSGNTIYF.